This entry concerns a single T cell receptor beta chain. The data were obtained in a study of shared clonotypes between healthy human individuals. J gave up 0 bases and V 5 bases, and 6 bases lay outside the gene matches. The germline V gene has CDR1 SGHRS and CDR2 YFSETQ. This CDR3 region has 15 residues. Replicate sorted-subset PCRs were loaded with around 210 ng DNA, tens of thousands of T cell genomes. Clones were read by immunoSEQ multiplex PCR, and TCRdb kept only the in-frame ones, dropping some. Of some 650,000 clones listed, 95% to 98% were seen once; the top ten hold approximately 0.057%. Naive CD45RA+ and memory CD45RA-negative subsets were split from CD4+ cells.

This receptor was identified in a woman aged 25 to 45 in good health. The rearrangement links TRBV5-1 to TRBJ2-3, with TRBD2 identical over 7 bases. Sequences were obtained from naive CD4+ T cells sorted from blood. Indicated subset: CD45RA+ positively selected. CDR3 DNA: TGCGCCAGCAGGAGGGAGGGGTCAAGCACAGATACGCAGTATTTT. It encodes CASRREGSSTDTQYF. The full variable domain, its missing parts supplied by reference TRBV5-1 and TRBJ2-3, is KAGVTQTPRYLIKTRGQQVTLSCSPISGHRSVSWYQQTPGQGLQFLFEYFSETQRNKGNFPGRFSGRQFSNSRSEMNVSTLELGDSALYLCASRREGSSTDTQYFGPGTRLTVL.